Sequencing of this T cell receptor beta chain was carried out in a study of blood T cell repertoires in COVID-19. Study as a whole: In each case, the material was cDNA or gDNA derived from T cells, B-cell-depleted T cells, or PBMCs.

With 2 bases clipped from V and 7 bases from J, the junction kept 3 bases outside the gene matches. The length of the CDR3 is 14 residues. Per the germline V gene, CDR1 is KGHSH and CDR2 is LQKENI. About this clone itself: The same CDR3 also results from other DNA sequences found in this sample.

Method: immunoSEQ multiplex PCR; TCRdb's copy keeps in-frame clones and lacks some. Counted here are fewer than 250,000 clones, approximately 85% occurring once; the ten biggest clones make up 2% to 2.5%. The TCR comes from a woman aged 50 to 65 who had recovered from COVID-19. This chain joins TRBV18 and TRBJ2-2, with 8 bases lining up with TRBD1. The sequenced sample was PBMCs or T cells enriched from blood (not recorded which). CDR3 coding DNA: TGTGCCAGCTCACCAGGGACAGGACGCGGGGAGCTGTTTTTT. This codes for CASSPGTGRGELFF.